This T cell receptor beta chain was sequenced during a study of blood T cell repertoires in COVID-19. Study information: The United States, Italy and Spain supplied acute and convalescent COVID-19 samples. Sample material is recorded as cDNA or gDNA derived from T cells, B-cell-depleted T cells, or PBMCs.

This CDR3 has 15 residues. The V gene's germline CDR1 is SGHVS and CDR2 FNYEAQ. The junction had 7 bases not matched to a gene; V was cut back by 5 bases and J by 5 bases. Profiled with immunoSEQ multiplex PCR; TCRdb holds only in-frame clones, not every one. The sample records hundreds of thousands of clones, about nine tenths being singletons. Adults between roughly 18 and 95 years of age took part from 24 US areas. This sequence originates from a woman younger than 30 who had recovered from COVID-19. Input material: PBMCs or T cells enriched from blood (not recorded which). The chain links TRBV7-6 to TRBJ2-2; 8 bases fit TRBD1. CDR3 sequence (DNA): TGTGCCAGCAGCCCTGGACAGGGTAGGACCGGGGAGCTGTTTTTT. Translated: CASSPGQGRTGELFF. The full variable domain, completed using reference TRBV7-6 and TRBJ2-2, is GAGVSQSPRYKVTKRGQDVALRCDPISGHVSLYWYRQALGQGPEFLTYFNYEAQQDKSGLPNDRFSAERPEGSISTLTIQRTEQRDSAMYRCASSPGQGRTGELFFGEGSRLTVL.